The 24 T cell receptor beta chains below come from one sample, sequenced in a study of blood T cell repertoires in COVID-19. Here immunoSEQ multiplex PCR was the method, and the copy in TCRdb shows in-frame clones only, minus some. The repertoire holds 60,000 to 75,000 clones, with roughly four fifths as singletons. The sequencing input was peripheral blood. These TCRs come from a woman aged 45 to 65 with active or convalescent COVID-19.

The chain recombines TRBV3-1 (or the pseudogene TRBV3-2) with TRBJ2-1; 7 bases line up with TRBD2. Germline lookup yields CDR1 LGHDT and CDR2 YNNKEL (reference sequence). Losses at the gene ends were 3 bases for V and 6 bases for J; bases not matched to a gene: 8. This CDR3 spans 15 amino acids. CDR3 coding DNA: TGTGCCAGCAGCCACCCAGCGGGACCCGCCAATGAGCAGTTCTTC. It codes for CASSHPAGPANEQFF.

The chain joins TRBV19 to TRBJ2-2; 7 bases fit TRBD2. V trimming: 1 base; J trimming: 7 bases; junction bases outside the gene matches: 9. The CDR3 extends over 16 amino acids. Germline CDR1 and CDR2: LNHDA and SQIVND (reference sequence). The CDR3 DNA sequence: TGTGCCAGTAGTATAGTTCTAGCGGTGGGGTACGGGGAGCTGTTTTTT. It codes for CASSIVLAVGYGELFF.

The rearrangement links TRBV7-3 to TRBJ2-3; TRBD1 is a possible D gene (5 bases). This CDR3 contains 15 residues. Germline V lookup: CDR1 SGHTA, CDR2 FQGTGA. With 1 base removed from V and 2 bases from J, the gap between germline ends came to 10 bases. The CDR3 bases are TGTGCCAGCAGCTTAAGGGGCAGCCCCACAGATACGCAGTATTTT. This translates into CASSLRGSPTDTQYF.

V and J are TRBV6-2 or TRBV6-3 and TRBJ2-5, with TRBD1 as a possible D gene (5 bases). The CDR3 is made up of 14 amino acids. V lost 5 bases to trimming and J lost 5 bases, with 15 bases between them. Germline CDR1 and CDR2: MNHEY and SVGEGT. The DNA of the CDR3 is TGTGCCAGCAGTCCCCCAGGGCCGACCGAGACCCAGTACTTC. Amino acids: CASSPPGPTETQYF.

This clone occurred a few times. The CDR3 nucleotides read TGTGCCAGCAGTTACTACCAGACAGGGCTAGAGACCCAGTACTTC. Translation: CASSYYQTGLETQYF. The gene calls are TRBV6-6 and TRBJ2-5; 7 nucleotides align to TRBD1. Trimming took 1 base from V and 4 from J; bases not matched to a gene: 6. Germline CDR1 MNHNY, CDR2 SVGAGI (reference sequence). The CDR3 is 15 residues long.

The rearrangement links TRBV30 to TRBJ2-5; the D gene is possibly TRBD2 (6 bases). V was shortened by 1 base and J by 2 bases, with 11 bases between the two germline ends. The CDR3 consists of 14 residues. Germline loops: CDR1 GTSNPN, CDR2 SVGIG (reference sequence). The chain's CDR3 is CAWSEWAGQETQYF. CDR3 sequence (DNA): TGTGCCTGGAGTGAGTGGGCGGGGCAAGAGACCCAGTACTTC.

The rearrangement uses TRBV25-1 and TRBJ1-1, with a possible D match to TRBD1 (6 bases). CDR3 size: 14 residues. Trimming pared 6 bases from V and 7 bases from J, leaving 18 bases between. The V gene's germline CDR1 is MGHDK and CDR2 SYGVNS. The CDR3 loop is CASSGRPRGGEAFF. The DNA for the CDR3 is TGTGCCAGCAGCGGGCGGCCGAGAGGGGGTGAAGCTTTCTTT.

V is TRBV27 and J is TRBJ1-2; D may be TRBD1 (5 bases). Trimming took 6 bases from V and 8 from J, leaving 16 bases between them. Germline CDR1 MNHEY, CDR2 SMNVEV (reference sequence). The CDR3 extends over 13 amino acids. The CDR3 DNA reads TGTGCCAGCAGAGTCGGACACTCCGGCGGCTACACCTTC. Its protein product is CASRVGHSGGYTF.

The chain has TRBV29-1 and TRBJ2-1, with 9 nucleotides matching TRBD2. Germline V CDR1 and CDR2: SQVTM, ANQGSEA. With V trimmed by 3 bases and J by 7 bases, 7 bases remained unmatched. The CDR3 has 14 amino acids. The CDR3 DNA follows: TGCAGCGTTGAGGTTAGCGGGAGTGGTAATGAGCAGTTCTTC. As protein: CSVEVSGSGNEQFF.

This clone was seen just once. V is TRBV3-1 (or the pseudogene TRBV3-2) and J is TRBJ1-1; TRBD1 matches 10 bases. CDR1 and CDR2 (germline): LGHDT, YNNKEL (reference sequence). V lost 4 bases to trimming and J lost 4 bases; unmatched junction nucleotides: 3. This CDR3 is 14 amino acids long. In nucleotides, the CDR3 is TGTGCCAGCAGCCGCTGGACAGGGGGCACTGAAGCTTTCTTT. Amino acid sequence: CASSRWTGGTEAFF.

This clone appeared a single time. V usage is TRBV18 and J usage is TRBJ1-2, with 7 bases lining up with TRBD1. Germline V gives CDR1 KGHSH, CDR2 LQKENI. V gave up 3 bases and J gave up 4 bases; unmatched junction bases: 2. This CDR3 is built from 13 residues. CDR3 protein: CASSPQGGYGYTF. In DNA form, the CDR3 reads TGTGCCAGCTCACCTCAGGGGGGCTATGGCTACACCTTC.

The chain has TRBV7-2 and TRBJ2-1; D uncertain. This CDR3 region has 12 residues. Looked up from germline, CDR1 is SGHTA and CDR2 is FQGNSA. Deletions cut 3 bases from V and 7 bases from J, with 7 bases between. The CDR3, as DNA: TGTGCCAGCAGCTTCCACGGGAATGAGCAGTTCTTC. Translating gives CASSFHGNEQFF.

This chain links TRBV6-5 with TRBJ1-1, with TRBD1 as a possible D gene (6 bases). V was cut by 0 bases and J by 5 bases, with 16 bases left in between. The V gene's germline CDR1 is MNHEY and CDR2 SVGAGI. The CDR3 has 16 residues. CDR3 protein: CASSYSTGPRGTEAFF. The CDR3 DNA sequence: TGTGCCAGCAGTTACTCGACTGGGCCGAGGGGGACTGAAGCTTTCTTT.

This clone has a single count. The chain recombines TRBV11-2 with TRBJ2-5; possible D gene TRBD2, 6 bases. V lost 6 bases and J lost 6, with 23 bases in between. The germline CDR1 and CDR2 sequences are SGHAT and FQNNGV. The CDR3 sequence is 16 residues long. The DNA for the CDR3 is TGTGCCAGCAGGTCCCTATCTCGCGGGATTACGAAGACCCAGTACTTC. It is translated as CASRSLSRGITKTQYF.

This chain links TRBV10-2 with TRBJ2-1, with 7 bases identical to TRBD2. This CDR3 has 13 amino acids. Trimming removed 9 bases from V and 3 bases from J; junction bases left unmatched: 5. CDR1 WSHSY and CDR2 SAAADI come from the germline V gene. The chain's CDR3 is CASCRTSYNEQFF. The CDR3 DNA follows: TGCGCCAGTTGTCGGACTAGCTACAATGAGCAGTTCTTC.

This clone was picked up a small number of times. In DNA, the CDR3 is TGTGCCAGTAGTGACAGGGGTCCTCCTAGCACAGATACGCAGTATTTT. Translation gives CASSDRGPPSTDTQYF. This rearrangement joins TRBV19 to TRBJ2-3; TRBD1 agrees at 8 bases. Germline lookup yields CDR1 LNHDA and CDR2 SQIVND (reference sequence). This CDR3 spans 16 amino acids. V shed 5 bases, J shed 0 bases, and the junction held 7 bases outside the gene matches.

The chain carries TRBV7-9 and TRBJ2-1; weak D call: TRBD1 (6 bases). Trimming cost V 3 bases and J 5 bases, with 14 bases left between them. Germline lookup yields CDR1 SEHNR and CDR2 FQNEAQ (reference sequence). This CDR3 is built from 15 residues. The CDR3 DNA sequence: TGTGCCAGCAGCTTGTGGCAGGGGTGGGACAATGAGCAGTTCTTC. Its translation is CASSLWQGWDNEQFF.

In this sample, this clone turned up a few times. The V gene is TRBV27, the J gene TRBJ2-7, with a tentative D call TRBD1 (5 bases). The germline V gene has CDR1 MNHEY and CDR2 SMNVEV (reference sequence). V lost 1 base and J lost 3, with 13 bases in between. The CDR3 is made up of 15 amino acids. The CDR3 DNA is TGTGCCAGCAGTTTATTCTCAGGGTCCCTCTACGAGCAGTACTTC. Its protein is CASSLFSGSLYEQYF.

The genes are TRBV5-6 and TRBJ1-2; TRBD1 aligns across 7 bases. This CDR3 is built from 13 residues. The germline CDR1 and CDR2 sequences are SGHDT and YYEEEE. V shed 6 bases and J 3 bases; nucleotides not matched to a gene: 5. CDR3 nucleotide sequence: TGTGCCAGCACCTTCGACAGGGACTATGGCTACACCTTC. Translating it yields CASTFDRDYGYTF.

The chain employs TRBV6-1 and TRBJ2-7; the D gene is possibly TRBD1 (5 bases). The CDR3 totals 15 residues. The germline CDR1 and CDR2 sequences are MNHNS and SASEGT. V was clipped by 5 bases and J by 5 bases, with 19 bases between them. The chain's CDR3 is CASSFGPPGRDEQYF. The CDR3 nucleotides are TGTGCCAGCAGTTTCGGGCCTCCAGGGCGCGACGAGCAGTACTTC.

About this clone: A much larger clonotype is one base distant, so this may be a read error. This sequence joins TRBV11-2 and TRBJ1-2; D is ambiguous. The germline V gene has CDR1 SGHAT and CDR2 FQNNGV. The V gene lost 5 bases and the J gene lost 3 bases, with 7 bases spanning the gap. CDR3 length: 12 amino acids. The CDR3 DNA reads TGTGCCAGCAGCGCCGAGGACTATGGCTACACCTTC. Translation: CASSAEDYGYTF.

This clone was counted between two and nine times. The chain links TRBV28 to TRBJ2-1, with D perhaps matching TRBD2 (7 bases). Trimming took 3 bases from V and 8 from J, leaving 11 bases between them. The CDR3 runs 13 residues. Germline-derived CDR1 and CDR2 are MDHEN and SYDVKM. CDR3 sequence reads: CASSLGGAYEQFF. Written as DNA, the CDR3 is TGTGCCAGCAGTTTGGGGGGGGCGTATGAGCAGTTCTTC.

The CDR3 loop reads CASSPLQGYYGYTF. In nucleotides, the CDR3 is TGTGCCAGCTCACCACTCCAGGGATACTATGGCTACACCTTC. This rearrangement joins TRBV18 to TRBJ1-2; tentatively, D is TRBD1 (5 bases). Germline V gene sequence: CDR1 KGHSH, CDR2 LQKENI. The V end lost 1 base, the J end lost 3 bases, and 9 bases lay between the germline ends. There are 14 residues in the CDR3. The variable domain in full, completed from reference TRBV18 and TRBJ1-2, reads NAGVMQNPRHLVRRRGQEARLRCSPMKGHSHVYWYRQLPEEGLKFMVYLQKENIIDESGMPKERFSAEFPKEGPSILRIQQVVRGDSAAYFCASSPLQGYYGYTFGSGTRLTVV.

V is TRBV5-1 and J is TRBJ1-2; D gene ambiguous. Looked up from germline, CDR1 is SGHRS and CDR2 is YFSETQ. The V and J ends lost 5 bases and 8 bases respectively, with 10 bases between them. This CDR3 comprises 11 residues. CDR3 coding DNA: TGCGCCAGCAGGAAAACGGAGGGCTACACCTTC. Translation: CASRKTEGYTF.